These 8 T cell receptor beta chains share one sample of origin, sequenced in a study of CD8 T cells in Susac syndrome. After extraction with the RNeasy kit, about 0.45 to 1 ug of the RNA was reverse transcribed using random hexamers. TCRdb independently ran MiXCR on the immunoSEQ multiplex PCR reads; one entry per CDR3 protein. The repertoire holds approximately 180,000 distinct CDR3 sequences, with 95% as singletons. Input material: CD4+ T cells from PBMCs. The source of these receptors is a human donor with multiple sclerosis.

The chain links TRBV6-2 or TRBV6-3 to TRBJ2-1, with 7 nucleotides matching TRBD2. There are 13 residues in the CDR3. V was clipped by 7 bases and J by 10 bases; unmatched bases: 10. The germline V gene encodes CDR1 MNHEY and CDR2 SVGEGT. CDR3 in amino acids: CASTPRVGLEQFF. In DNA, the CDR3 is TGTGCCAGCACCCCACGGGTGGGACTAGAGCAGTTCTTC.

The rearrangement uses TRBV6-6 and TRBJ1-3; possible D gene TRBD1, 5 bases. The CDR3 is made up of 13 amino acids. Trimming removed 8 bases at V and 6 bases at J, with 14 bases between. Germline CDR1 and CDR2: MNHNY and SVGAGI (reference sequence). CDR3 sequence reads: CASRGGRANTIYF. DNA of the CDR3: TGTGCCAGCCGGGGCGGGCGAGCAAACACCATATATTTT.

This sequence joins TRBV28 and TRBJ1-5; D is unresolved. Trimming stripped 6 bases from V and 1 base from J, with 4 bases between. The CDR3 is 12 amino acids. CDR1 is MDHEN and CDR2 is SYDVKM in the germline V gene. The CDR3 DNA sequence: TGTGCCAGCAGCATAAGCAATCAGCCCCAGCATTTT. Translated: CASSISNQPQHF.

The chain carries TRBV7-2 and TRBJ1-5; D is unclear. Trimming removed 1 base from V and 9 bases from J, with 13 bases in between. CDR1 and CDR2 (germline): SGHTA, FQGNSA. The CDR3 extends over 14 amino acids. CDR3 sequence reads: CASSLVGEVGPQHF. The CDR3 nucleotides are TGTGCCAGCAGCTTAGTAGGTGAGGTCGGGCCCCAGCATTTT.

V is TRBV24-1 and J is TRBJ1-1; no reliable D call. Germline V gives CDR1 KGHDR, CDR2 SFDVKD. The CDR3 totals 12 residues. Deletions cut 2 bases from V and 1 base from J, with 1 base between. CDR3 DNA: TGTGCCACCAGTGATTCGAACACTGAAGCTTTCTTT. It codes for CATSDSNTEAFF.

CDR3 sequence: CATNRRNDYGYTF. The CDR3 region has the DNA TGTGCCACCAACAGGCGAAACGACTATGGCTACACCTTC. The chain combines TRBV12-3 or TRBV12-4 with TRBJ1-2, with TRBD1 as a possible D gene (5 bases). This CDR3 has 13 residues. Trimming stripped 10 bases from V and 3 bases from J, with 15 bases between.

The sample holds a few counts of this clonotype. This chain connects TRBV18 to TRBJ1-1; TRBD1 aligns across 7 bases. This CDR3 comprises 13 residues. The germline V gene encodes CDR1 KGHSH and CDR2 LQKENI. V dropped 6 bases and J dropped 0; count of bases not matched to a gene: 1. In DNA form, the CDR3 reads TGTGCCAGCTCGACAGGGATGAACACTGAAGCTTTCTTT. It specifies CASSTGMNTEAFF.

The chain carries TRBV20-1 and TRBJ2-4; D not certain. The CDR3 is 15 amino acids. The V gene's germline CDR1 is DFQATT and CDR2 SNEGSKA (reference sequence). The CDR3 bases are TGCAGACATTCCAAGTGCTGGGGTGGCAAAAACATTCAGTACTTC. Amino acid sequence: CRHSKCWGGKNIQYF.